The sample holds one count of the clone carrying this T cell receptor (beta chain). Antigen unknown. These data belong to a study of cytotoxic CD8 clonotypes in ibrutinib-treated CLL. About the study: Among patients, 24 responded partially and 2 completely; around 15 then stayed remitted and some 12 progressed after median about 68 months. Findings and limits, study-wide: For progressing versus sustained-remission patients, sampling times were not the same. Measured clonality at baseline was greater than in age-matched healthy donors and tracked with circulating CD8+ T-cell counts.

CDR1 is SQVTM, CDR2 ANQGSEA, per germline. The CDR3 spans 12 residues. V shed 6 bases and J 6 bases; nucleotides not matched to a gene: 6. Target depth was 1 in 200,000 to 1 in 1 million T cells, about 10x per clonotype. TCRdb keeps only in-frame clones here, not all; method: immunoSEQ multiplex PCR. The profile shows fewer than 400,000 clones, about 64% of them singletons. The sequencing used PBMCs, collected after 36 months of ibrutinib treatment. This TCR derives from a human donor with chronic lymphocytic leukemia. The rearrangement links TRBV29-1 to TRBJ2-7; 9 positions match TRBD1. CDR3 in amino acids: CSVRDRVSEQYF. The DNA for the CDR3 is TGCAGCGTGAGGGACAGGGTGAGCGAGCAGTACTTC.